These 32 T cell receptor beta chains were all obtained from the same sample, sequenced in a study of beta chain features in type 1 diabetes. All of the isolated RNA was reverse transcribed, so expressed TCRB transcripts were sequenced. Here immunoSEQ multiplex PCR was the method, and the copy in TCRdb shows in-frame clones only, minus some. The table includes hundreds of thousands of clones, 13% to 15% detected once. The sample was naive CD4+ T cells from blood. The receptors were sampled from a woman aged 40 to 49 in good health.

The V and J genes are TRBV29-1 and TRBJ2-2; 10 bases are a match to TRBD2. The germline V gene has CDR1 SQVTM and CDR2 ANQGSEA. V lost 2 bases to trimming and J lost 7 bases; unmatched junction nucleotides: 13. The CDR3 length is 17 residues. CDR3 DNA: TGCAGCGTTGAATATCTAGCGGGGGTTGGTTCTGACGGGGAGCTGTTTTTT. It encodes CSVEYLAGVGSDGELFF.

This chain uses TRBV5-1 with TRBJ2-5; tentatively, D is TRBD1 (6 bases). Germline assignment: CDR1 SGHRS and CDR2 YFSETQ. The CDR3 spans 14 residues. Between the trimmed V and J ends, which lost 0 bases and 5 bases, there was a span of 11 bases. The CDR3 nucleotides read TGCGCCAGCAGCTTGGATACAGGGAAGGAGACCCAGTACTTC. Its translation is CASSLDTGKETQYF.

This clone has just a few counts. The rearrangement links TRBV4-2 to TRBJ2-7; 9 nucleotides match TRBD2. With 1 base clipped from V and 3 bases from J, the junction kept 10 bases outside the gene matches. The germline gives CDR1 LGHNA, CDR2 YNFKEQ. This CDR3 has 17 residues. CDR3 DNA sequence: TGTGCCAGCAGCCAAGCCGTAATGACTAGCGGAAGCTACGAGCAGTACTTC. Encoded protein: CASSQAVMTSGSYEQYF.

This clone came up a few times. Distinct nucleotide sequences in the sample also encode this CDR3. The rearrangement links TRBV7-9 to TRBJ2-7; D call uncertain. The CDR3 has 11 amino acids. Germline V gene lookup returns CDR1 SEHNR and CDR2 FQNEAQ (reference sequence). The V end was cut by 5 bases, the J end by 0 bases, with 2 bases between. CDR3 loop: CASSLSYEQYF. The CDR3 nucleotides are TGTGCCAGCAGCCTCTCCTACGAGCAGTACTTC.

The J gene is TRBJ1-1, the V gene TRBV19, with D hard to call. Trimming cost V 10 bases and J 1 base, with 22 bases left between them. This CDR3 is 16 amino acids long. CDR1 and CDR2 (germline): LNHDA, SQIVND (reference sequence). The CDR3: CAIITHSGGRNTEAFF. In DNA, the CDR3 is TGTGCCATTATCACCCACTCCGGAGGGAGGAACACTGAAGCTTTCTTT. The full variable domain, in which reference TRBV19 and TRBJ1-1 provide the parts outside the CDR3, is DGGITQSPKYLFRKEGQNVTLSCEQNLNHDAMYWYRQDPGQGLRLIYYSQIVNDFQKGDIAEGYSVSREKKESFPLTVTSAQKNPTAFYLCAIITHSGGRNTEAFFGQGTRLTVV.

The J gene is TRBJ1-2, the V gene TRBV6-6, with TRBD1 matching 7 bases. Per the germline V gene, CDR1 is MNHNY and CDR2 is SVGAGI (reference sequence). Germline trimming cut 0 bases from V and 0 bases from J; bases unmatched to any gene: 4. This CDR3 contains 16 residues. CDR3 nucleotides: TGTGCCAGCAGTTACTCAGCGCAGGGGGCTAACTATGGCTACACCTTC. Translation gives CASSYSAQGANYGYTF.

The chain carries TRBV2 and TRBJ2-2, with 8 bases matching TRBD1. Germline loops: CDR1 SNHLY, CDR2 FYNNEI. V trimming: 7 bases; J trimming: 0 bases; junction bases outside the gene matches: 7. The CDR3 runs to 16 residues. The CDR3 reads CASTQDRGTNTGELFF. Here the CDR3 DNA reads TGTGCCAGCACCCAAGACAGGGGAACGAACACCGGGGAGCTGTTTTTT.

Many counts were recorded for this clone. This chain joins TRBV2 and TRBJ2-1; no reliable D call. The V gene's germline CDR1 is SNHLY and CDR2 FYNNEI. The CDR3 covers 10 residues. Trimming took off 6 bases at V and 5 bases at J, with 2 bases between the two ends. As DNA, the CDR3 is TGTGCCAGCAGCAACAATGAGCAGTTCTTC. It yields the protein CASSNNEQFF.

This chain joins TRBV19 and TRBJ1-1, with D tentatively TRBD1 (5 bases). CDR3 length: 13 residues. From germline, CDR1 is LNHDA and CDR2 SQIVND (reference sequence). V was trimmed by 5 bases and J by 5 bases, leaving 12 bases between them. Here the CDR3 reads CASSVDIRTEAFF. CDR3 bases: TGTGCCAGTAGTGTGGACATTCGGACTGAAGCTTTCTTT.

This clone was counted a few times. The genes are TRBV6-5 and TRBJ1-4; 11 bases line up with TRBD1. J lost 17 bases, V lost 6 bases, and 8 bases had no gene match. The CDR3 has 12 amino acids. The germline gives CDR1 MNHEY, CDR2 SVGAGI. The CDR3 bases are TGTGCCAGCAGCTCCACCGGGACAGGGGGATTTTTT. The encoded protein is CASSSTGTGGFF.

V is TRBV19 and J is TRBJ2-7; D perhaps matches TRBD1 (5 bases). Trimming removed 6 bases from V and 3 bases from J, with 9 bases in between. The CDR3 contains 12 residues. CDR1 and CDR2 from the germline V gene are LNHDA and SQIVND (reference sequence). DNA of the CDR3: TGTGCCAGTAGGGACACGTACTACGAGCAGTACTTC. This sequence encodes CASRDTYYEQYF.

The CDR3 sequence: CASSIPLAGGPDTQYF. DNA of the CDR3: TGTGCCAGCAGCATCCCACTAGCGGGGGGGCCAGATACGCAGTATTTT. V gene TRBV5-4 combines with J gene TRBJ2-3; 13 bases agree with TRBD2. V lost 4 bases and J lost 4; bases outside the gene matches: 6. The CDR3 totals 16 residues. Germline V CDR1 and CDR2: SGHNT, YYREEE (reference sequence).

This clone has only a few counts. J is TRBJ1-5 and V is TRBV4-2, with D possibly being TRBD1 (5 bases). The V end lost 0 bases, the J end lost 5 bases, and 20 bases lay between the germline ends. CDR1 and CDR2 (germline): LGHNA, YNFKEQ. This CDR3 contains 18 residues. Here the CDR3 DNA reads TGTGCCAGCAGCCAAGATCAGGGAGGCATCCGCCTCCATCAGCCCCAGCATTTT. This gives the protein CASSQDQGGIRLHQPQHF.

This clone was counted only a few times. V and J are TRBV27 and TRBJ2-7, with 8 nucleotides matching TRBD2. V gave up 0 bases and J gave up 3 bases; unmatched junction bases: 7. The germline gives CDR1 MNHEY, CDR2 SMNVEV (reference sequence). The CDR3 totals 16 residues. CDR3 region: CASSLSLPAGVYEQYF. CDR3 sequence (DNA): TGTGCCAGCAGTTTATCGCTTCCAGCGGGAGTCTACGAGCAGTACTTC.

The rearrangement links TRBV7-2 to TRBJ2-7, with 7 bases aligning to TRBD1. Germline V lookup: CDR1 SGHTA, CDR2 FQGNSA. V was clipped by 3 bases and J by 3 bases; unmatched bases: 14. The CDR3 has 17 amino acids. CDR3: CASSFWGRPGQSYEQYF. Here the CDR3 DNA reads TGTGCCAGCAGCTTTTGGGGTCGCCCGGGACAGAGCTACGAGCAGTACTTC. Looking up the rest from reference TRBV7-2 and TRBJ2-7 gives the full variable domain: GAGVSQSPSNKVTEKGKDVELRCDPISGHTALYWYRQSLGQGLEFLIYFQGNSAPDKSGLPSDRFSAERTGGSVSTLTIQRTQQEDSAVYLCASSFWGRPGQSYEQYFGPGTRLTVT.

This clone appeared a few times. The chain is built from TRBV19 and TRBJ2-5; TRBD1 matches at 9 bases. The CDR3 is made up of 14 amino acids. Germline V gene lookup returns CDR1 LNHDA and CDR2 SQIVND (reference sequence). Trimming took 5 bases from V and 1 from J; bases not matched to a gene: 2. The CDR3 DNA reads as TGTGCCAGTAGTTTGGACAGGGGCCAAGAGACCCAGTACTTC. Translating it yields CASSLDRGQETQYF.

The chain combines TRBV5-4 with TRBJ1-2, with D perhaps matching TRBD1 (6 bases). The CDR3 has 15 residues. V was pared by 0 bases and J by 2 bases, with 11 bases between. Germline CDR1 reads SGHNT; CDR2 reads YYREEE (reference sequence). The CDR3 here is CASSLVGTLNYGYTF. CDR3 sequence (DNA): TGTGCCAGCAGCTTGGTGGGGACACTAAACTATGGCTACACCTTC.

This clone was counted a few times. The CDR3 loop reads CASSYSTSGGADTQYF. The CDR3 DNA follows: TGTGCCAGCAGTTACTCGACTAGCGGGGGGGCAGATACGCAGTATTTT. J is TRBJ2-3 and V is TRBV6-5; 14 bases match TRBD2. Germline trimming cut 0 bases from V and 4 bases from J; bases unmatched to any gene: 0. The CDR3 spans 16 residues. Germline V gene sequence: CDR1 MNHEY, CDR2 SVGAGI.

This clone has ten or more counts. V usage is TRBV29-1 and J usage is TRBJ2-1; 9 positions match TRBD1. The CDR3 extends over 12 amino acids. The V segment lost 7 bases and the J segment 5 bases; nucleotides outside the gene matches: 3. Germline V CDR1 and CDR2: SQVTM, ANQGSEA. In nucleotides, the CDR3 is TGCAGCGGGTGGACAGGGGACAATGAGCAGTTCTTC. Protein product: CSGWTGDNEQFF.

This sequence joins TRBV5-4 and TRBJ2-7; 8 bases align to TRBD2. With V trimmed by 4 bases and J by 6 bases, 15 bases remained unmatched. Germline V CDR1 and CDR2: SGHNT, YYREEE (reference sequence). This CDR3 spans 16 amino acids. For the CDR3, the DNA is TGTGCCAGCAGCCCCATGACCGGGACTAGTCCATTCGAGCAGTACTTC. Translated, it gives CASSPMTGTSPFEQYF.

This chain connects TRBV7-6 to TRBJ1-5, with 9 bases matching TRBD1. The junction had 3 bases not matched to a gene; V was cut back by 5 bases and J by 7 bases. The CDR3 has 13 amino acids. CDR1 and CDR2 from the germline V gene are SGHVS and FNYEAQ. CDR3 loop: CASSLDRGQPQHF. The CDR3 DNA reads TGTGCCAGCAGCCTGGACAGGGGCCAGCCCCAGCATTTT.

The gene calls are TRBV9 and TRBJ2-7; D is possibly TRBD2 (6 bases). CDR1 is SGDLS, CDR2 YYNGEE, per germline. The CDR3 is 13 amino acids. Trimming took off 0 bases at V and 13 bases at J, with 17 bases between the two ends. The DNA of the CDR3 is TGTGCCAGCAGCGTAGACGGCGGGGCCCACCCCTACTTC. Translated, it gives CASSVDGGAHPYF. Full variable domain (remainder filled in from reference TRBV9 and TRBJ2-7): DSGVTQTPKHLITATGQRVTLRCSPRSGDLSVYWYQQSLDQGLQFLIQYYNGEERAKGNILERFSAQQFPDLHSELNLSSLELGDSALYFCASSVDGGAHPYFGPGTRLTVT.

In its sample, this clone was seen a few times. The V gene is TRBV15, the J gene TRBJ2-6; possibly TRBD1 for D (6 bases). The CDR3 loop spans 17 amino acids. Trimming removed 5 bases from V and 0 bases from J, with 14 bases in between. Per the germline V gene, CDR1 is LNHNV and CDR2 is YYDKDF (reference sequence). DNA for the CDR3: TGTGCCACCAGCCCTACAGGGTCCCCCTCTGGGGCCAACGTCCTGACTTTC. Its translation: CATSPTGSPSGANVLTF. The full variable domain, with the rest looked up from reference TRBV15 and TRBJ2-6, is DAMVIQNPRYQVTQFGKPVTLSCSQTLNHNVMYWYQQKSSQAPKLLFHYYDKDFNNEADTPDNFQSRRPNTSFCFLDIRSPGLGDTAMYLCATSPTGSPSGANVLTFGAGSRLTVL.

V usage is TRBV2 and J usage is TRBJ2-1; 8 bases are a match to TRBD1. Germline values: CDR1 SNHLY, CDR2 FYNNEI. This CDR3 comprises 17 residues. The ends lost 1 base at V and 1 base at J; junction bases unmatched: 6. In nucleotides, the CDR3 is TGTGCCAGCAGTGAAGTGGGACAGGAAGCATCCTACAATGAGCAGTTCTTC. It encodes CASSEVGQEASYNEQFF.

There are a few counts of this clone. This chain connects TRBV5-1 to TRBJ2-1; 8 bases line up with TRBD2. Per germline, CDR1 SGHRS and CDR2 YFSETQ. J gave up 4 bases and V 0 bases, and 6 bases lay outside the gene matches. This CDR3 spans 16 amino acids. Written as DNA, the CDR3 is TGCGCCAGCAGCTTGGCCGGGGGGGGCGTTTACAATGAGCAGTTCTTC. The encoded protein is CASSLAGGGVYNEQFF.

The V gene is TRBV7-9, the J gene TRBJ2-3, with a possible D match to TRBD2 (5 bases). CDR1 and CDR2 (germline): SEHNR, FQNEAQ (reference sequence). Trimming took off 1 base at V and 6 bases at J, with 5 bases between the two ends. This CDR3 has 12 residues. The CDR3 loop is CASSLGEDTQYF. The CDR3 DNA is TGTGCCAGCAGCTTAGGGGAGGATACGCAGTATTTT.

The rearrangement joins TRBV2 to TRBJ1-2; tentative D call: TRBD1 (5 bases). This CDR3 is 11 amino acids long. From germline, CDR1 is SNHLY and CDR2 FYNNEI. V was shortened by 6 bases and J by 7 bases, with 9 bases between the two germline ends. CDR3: CASRQGAGYTF. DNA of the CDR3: TGTGCCAGCAGACAAGGGGCTGGCTACACCTTC.

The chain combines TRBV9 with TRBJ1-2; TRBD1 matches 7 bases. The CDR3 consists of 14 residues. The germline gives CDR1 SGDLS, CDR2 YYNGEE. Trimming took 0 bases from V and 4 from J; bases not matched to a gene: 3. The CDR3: CASSVGGGGYGYTF. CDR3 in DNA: TGTGCCAGCAGCGTAGGAGGGGGCGGCTATGGCTACACCTTC. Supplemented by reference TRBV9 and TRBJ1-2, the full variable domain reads DSGVTQTPKHLITATGQRVTLRCSPRSGDLSVYWYQQSLDQGLQFLIQYYNGEERAKGNILERFSAQQFPDLHSELNLSSLELGDSALYFCASSVGGGGYGYTFGSGTRLTVV.

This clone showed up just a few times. The CDR3 here is CASSGAGVDTGELFF. The CDR3 bases are TGTGCCAGCAGCGGGGCGGGGGTTGACACCGGGGAGCTGTTTTTT. The J gene is TRBJ2-2, the V gene TRBV9; 7 bases line up with TRBD2. Trimming took 3 bases from V and 3 from J; bases not matched to a gene: 5. The germline V gene has CDR1 SGDLS and CDR2 YYNGEE. This CDR3 spans 15 amino acids.

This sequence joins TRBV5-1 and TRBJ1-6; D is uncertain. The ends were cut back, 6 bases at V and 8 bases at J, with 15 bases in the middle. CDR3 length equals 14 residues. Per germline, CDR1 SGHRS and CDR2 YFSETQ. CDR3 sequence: CASKAGREDSPLHF. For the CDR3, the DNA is TGCGCCAGCAAGGCCGGGAGGGAAGATTCACCCCTCCACTTT.

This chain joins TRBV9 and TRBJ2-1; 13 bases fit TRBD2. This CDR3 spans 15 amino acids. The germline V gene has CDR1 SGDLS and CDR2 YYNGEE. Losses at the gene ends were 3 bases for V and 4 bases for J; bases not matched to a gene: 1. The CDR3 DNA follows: TGTGCCAGCAGCGGGGGACTAGCGGGGTACAATGAGCAGTTCTTC. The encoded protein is CASSGGLAGYNEQFF.

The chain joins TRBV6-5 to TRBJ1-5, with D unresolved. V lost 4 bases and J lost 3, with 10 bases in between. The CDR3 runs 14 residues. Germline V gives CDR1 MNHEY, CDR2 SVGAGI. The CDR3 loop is CASSSIQLNQPQHF. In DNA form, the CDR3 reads TGTGCCAGCAGTTCAATACAGCTCAATCAGCCCCAGCATTTT.